This T cell receptor beta chain was observed in a study of chemoradiotherapy in HPV16-positive cancers. Turning to the study itself: Candidate HPV-specific clones and shared TCR motifs came from a couple of HPV16-positive patients.

Profiling relied on immunoSEQ multiplex PCR, and the TCRdb table lists in-frame clones only, not all of them. The table records roughly 1,900 clones, roughly 95% of them present only once. Trimming took 5 bases from V and 8 from J, leaving 22 bases between them. Germline lookup yields CDR1 SGHNT and CDR2 YENEEA. This CDR3 has 16 amino acids. Whole-study findings and limits: Only two HPV16-positive patients supplied the functional HPV-specificity definition.

A word on this clone: Its target is unknown.

This clonotype originated in a human donor with HPV-associated anogenital cancer. This specimen was tumor tissue, taken from a patient who underwent chemoradiotherapy. This chain connects TRBV11-3 to TRBJ2-1; perhaps TRBD2 as D (6 bases). In nucleotides, the CDR3 is TGTGCCAGCAGCCCCGGTGGGGGGATAGATGGCGATGAGCAGTTCTTC. Translation: CASSPGGGIDGDEQFF.